The next 18 T cell receptor beta chains were all read from a single sample in a study of T cells after posttransplantation cyclophosphamide. The method was immunoSEQ multiplex PCR; TCRdb's version includes in-frame clones alone and lacks a portion of them. Captured here are some 8,800 clones, none seen once; the top ten comprise approximately 3.6%. Cyclophosphamide on days +3 and +4 followed busulfan-fludarabine conditioning and a marrow graft. The sample was PBMCs, taken roughly 350 days after allogeneic stem cell transplant with posttransplant cyclophosphamide. The receptors were gathered from a male patient aged 45-60 years who received an allogeneic stem cell transplant from a related donor and was CMV-positive. Some T cells may originate from the graft donor.

Many counts were recorded for this clone. The chain has TRBV4-2 and TRBJ2-7, with 10 positions matching TRBD2. Germline CDR1 is LGHNA and CDR2 is YNFKEQ. CDR3 length: 13 residues. The V and J ends lost 6 bases and 6 bases, in that order; junction bases with no gene match: 5. The CDR3 DNA sequence: TGTGCCAGCAGACCTAGCGGGAGCGGCGAGCAGTACTTC. Translation: CASRPSGSGEQYF.

In this sample, this clone turned up many times. The chain couples TRBV7-9 to TRBJ2-3; TRBD2 is a possible D gene (6 bases). V was shortened by 5 bases and J by 1 base, with 16 bases between the two germline ends. The CDR3 consists of 16 residues. CDR1 is SEHNR and CDR2 is FQNEAQ in the germline V gene (reference sequence). The CDR3 nucleotides read TGTGCCAGCAGCCTCGCCCGGACTACCCGCACAGATACGCAGTATTTT. Its translation is CASSLARTTRTDTQYF.

This clone was seen at least ten times. The gene calls are TRBV11-2 and TRBJ2-1; a possible D gene is TRBD2 (6 bases). Germline CDR1 and CDR2: SGHAT and FQNNGV. V shed 8 bases and J shed 1 base, with 21 bases lying between them. The CDR3 spans 17 residues. CDR3 region: CASSTYRDFKSYNEQFF. The CDR3 region has the DNA TGTGCCAGCTCCACTTACCGGGACTTCAAATCCTACAATGAGCAGTTCTTC.

In its sample, this clone was seen many times. This chain joins TRBV7-8 and TRBJ1-3; 8 bases fit TRBD1. This CDR3 spans 16 amino acids. The V and J ends lost 4 bases and 0 bases, in that order; junction bases with no gene match: 5. CDR1 SGHVS and CDR2 FQNEAQ come from the germline V gene. CDR3 sequence reads: CASSWTGISSGNTIYF. The CDR3 DNA follows: TGTGCCAGCAGCTGGACAGGGATCTCCTCTGGAAACACCATATATTTT.

In its sample, this clone was seen many times. The rearrangement uses TRBV10-3 and TRBJ2-1; 7 positions agree with TRBD2. This CDR3 spans 15 amino acids. The trim removed 6 bases at V and 7 bases at J, leaving 12 bases unmatched. Germline CDR1 reads ENHRY; CDR2 reads SYGVKD. In DNA, the CDR3 is TGTGCCATCAGGACAGATGGGGGGGGGTGGAATGAGCAGTTCTTC. Protein product: CAIRTDGGGWNEQFF.

The chain uses TRBV9 and TRBJ2-5; D possibly corresponds to TRBD1 (6 bases). The closer fit of TRBJ2-7 to the DNA end suggests the J call may be wrong. Germline V lookup: CDR1 SGDLS, CDR2 YYNGEE. The CDR3 totals 14 residues. The CDR3 DNA reads TGTGCCAGCAGCTTGTGGGACACCTCCTACGAGCAGTACTTC. The encoded protein is CASSLWDTSYEQYF.

Ten or more counts support this clone. The rearrangement links TRBV7-8 to TRBJ1-5; D unresolved. V shed 1 base and J shed 4 bases, with 11 bases lying between them. Germline V gives CDR1 SGHVS, CDR2 FQNEAQ. This CDR3 has 15 residues. In nucleotides, the CDR3 is TGTGCCAGCAGCTTAGTTCGGGATGGAAATCAGCCCCAGCATTTT. Translation gives CASSLVRDGNQPQHF.

The chain links TRBV13 to TRBJ2-7; the match to TRBD2 covers 13 bases. The length of the CDR3 is 17 residues. Germline-derived CDR1 and CDR2 are PRHDT and FYEKMQ (reference sequence). V shed 5 bases, J shed 1 base, and the junction held 8 bases outside the gene matches. The CDR3 DNA reads TGTGCCAGCAGCCAAAAGACTAGCGGGGGGCCGTCCTACGAGCAGTACTTC. It codes for CASSQKTSGGPSYEQYF.

The sample holds many counts of this clone. The chain uses TRBV5-4 and TRBJ1-2; D is perhaps TRBD1 (6 bases). V was cut by 2 bases and J by 8 bases, with 7 bases left in between. Per germline, CDR1 SGHNT and CDR2 YYREEE (reference sequence). The CDR3 runs to 11 residues. The chain's CDR3 is CASSFGGGYTF. The CDR3 nucleotides read TGTGCCAGCAGCTTTGGGGGCGGCTACACCTTC.

Ten or more counts support this clone. Germline and junction disagree at one end, which may indicate a read error. The chain couples TRBV7-7 to TRBJ2-1; 11 nucleotides match TRBD2. This CDR3 is built from 16 residues. Germline-derived CDR1 and CDR2 are SSHAT and FNYEAQ (reference sequence). As DNA, the CDR3 is TGTGCTAGCAGCTTAGAGGTAGCGGGAGGGCCTGGTGAGCAGTTCTTC. It codes for CASSLEVAGGPGEQFF.

This clone was counted at least ten times. The J gene is TRBJ2-2, the V gene TRBV5-5; 8 nucleotides match TRBD2. Germline lookup yields CDR1 SGHKS and CDR2 YYEKEE (reference sequence). The CDR3 is 17 amino acids. V was pared by 4 bases and J by 7 bases, with 15 bases of the junction left unmatched. CDR3 sequence: CASSRSLAEAWSGELFF. The CDR3 bases are TGTGCCAGCAGCCGCTCACTAGCGGAGGCATGGAGCGGGGAGCTGTTTTTT.

This clone has a count of ten or more. V and J are TRBV19 and TRBJ2-1; tentatively, D is TRBD2 (5 bases). V gave up 4 bases and J gave up 4 bases, with 11 bases separating them. The CDR3 totals 14 residues. The germline CDR1 and CDR2 sequences are LNHDA and SQIVND (reference sequence). CDR3 sequence (DNA): TGTGCCAGTAGTACCCCGACTACATACAATGAGCAGTTCTTC. This codes for CASSTPTTYNEQFF.

This clone was seen ten or more times. The genes are TRBV29-1 and TRBJ2-5; D is perhaps TRBD1 (8 bases). V was clipped by 7 bases and J by 4 bases, with 13 bases between them. The CDR3 is 12 residues long. CDR1 SQVTM and CDR2 ANQGSEA come from the germline V gene. CDR3 in amino acids: CSAQGGSETQYF. CDR3 DNA sequence: TGCAGCGCACAGGGGGGGTCAGAGACCCAGTACTTC.

Many counts were recorded for this clone. The J gene is TRBJ2-7, the V gene TRBV25-1; perhaps TRBD2 as D (5 bases). The germline gives CDR1 MGHDK, CDR2 SYGVNS. This CDR3 spans 13 amino acids. V dropped 8 bases and J dropped 2 bases, with 13 bases sitting between them. The CDR3 region has the DNA TGTGCCAGCCGCACGAGCGGCACCTACGAGCAGTACTTC. Translation gives CASRTSGTYEQYF.

Turning to this clone: This sequence may be a read error, since a much larger clone differs from it by one base. The V gene is TRBV19, the J gene TRBJ2-5; the D gene is possibly TRBD2 (6 bases). The CDR3 is 15 amino acids. Per germline, CDR1 LNHDA and CDR2 SQIVND (reference sequence). V was cut by 1 base and J by 7 bases, with 16 bases left in between. This CDR3 is CASSIGDGGWWTQYF. The CDR3 DNA is TGTGCCAGTAGTATAGGAGACGGGGGTTGGTGGACCCAGTACTTC.

This clone was seen repeatedly, ten times or more. The rearrangement joins TRBV5-6 to TRBJ1-1; D remains unclear. The germline V gene encodes CDR1 SGHDT and CDR2 YYEEEE. This CDR3 has 18 residues. Between the trimmed V and J ends, which lost 1 base and 0 bases, there was a span of 19 bases. This chain's CDR3 is CASSLIRSPISMNTEAFF. The DNA of the CDR3 is TGTGCCAGCAGCTTGATCCGGTCCCCTATTAGCATGAACACTGAAGCTTTCTTT.

This clone counts as medium-sized. The J gene is TRBJ1-4, the V gene TRBV4-3, with no clear D. The germline V and J ends were trimmed by 5 bases and 8 bases, with 12 bases remaining between them. Germline values: CDR1 LGHNA, CDR2 YSLEER. CDR3 size: 13 residues. CDR3 DNA: TGCGCCAGCAGCTCAGAGGGAGGGGAAAAACTGTTTTTT. Translation: CASSSEGGEKLFF.

This clone has at least ten counts. This chain uses TRBV10-1 with TRBJ2-3, with D maybe TRBD1 (6 bases). V was pared by 2 bases and J by 3 bases, with 9 bases between. Germline CDR1 and CDR2: WNHNN and SYGVQD (reference sequence). CDR3 length: 14 amino acids. CDR3 DNA: TGCGCCAGCAGTGAGACAGGGATGACAGATACGCAGTATTTT. Encoded protein: CASSETGMTDTQYF.